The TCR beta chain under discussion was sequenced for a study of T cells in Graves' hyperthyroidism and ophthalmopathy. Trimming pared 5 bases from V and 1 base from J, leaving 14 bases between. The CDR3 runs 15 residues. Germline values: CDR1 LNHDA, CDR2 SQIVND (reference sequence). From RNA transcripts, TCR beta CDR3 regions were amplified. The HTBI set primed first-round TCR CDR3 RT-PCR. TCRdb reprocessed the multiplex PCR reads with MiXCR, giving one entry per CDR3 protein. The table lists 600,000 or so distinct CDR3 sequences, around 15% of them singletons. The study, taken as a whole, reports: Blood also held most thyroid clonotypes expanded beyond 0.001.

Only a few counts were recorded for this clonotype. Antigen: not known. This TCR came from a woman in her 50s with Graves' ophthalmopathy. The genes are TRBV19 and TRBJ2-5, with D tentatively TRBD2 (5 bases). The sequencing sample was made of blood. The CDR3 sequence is CASSQRTILQETQYF. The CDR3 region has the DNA TGTGCCAGTAGTCAGCGGACGATACTCCAAGAGACCCAGTACTTC.